The 28 T cell receptor beta chains reported below all come from one sample, sequenced in a study of OX40 agonist ivuxolimab in advanced cancers. Profiled with immunoSEQ multiplex PCR; TCRdb holds only in-frame clones, not every one. The table has 65,000 to 75,000 clones, 85% to 90% seen once. Sequenced material: CD4+ or CD8+ T cells sorted from blood, taken in a trial of the OX40 agonist ivuxolimab. The receptors originated from an adult with an advanced solid tumor such as melanoma, head and neck, liver or kidney cancer.

V is TRBV29-1 and J is TRBJ1-1; no firm D call. Trimming took 4 bases from V and 3 from J, leaving 9 bases between them. Per germline, CDR1 SQVTM and CDR2 ANQGSEA. The CDR3 sequence is 12 residues long. As DNA, the CDR3 is TGCAGCGTTGGTTTGCAGCACACTGAAGCTTTCTTT. Its translation is CSVGLQHTEAFF.

The J gene is TRBJ2-5, the V gene TRBV29-1; a weak D match, TRBD2 (7 bases). The CDR3 consists of 13 residues. Germline CDR1 SQVTM, CDR2 ANQGSEA. Trimming shortened V by 6 bases and J by 5 bases, and 16 bases separated the two germline ends. The CDR3 sequence is CSVVGGEVETQYF. The CDR3, as DNA: TGCAGCGTGGTAGGGGGGGAAGTGGAGACCCAGTACTTC.

This rearrangement joins TRBV18 to TRBJ2-1; 7 bases align to TRBD1. The CDR3 totals 11 residues. V lost 8 bases to trimming and J lost 7 bases; unmatched junction nucleotides: 2. The germline V gene has CDR1 KGHSH and CDR2 LQKENI. The CDR3 region is CASTGVNEQFF. The CDR3 coding sequence is TGTGCCAGCACAGGGGTTAATGAGCAGTTCTTC.

The chain's CDR3 is CASSPQSRVNNEQFF. CDR3 nucleotide sequence: TGTGCCAGCTCACCACAGAGCAGGGTTAACAATGAGCAGTTCTTC. V and J are TRBV18 and TRBJ2-1, with D possibly TRBD1 on 5 matching bases. The CDR3 is 15 amino acids. Trimming removed 1 base at V and 5 bases at J, with 12 bases between. Germline lookup yields CDR1 KGHSH and CDR2 LQKENI. The variable domain in full, completed from reference TRBV18 and TRBJ2-1, reads NAGVMQNPRHLVRRRGQEARLRCSPMKGHSHVYWYRQLPEEGLKFMVYLQKENIIDESGMPKERFSAEFPKEGPSILRIQQVVRGDSAAYFCASSPQSRVNNEQFFGPGTRLTVL.

V gene TRBV7-9 combines with J gene TRBJ2-7; D is unclear. The V end was cut by 4 bases, the J end by 2 bases, with 6 bases between. This CDR3 is built from 12 residues. Germline CDR1 reads SEHNR; CDR2 reads FQNEAQ (reference sequence). The CDR3 protein is CASSSIPYEQYF. The CDR3 DNA is TGTGCCAGCAGCTCAATACCCTACGAGCAGTACTTC.

The chain carries TRBV7-9 and TRBJ1-3; a weak D match, TRBD1 (5 bases). V was trimmed by 5 bases and J by 4 bases, leaving 21 bases between them. The V gene's germline CDR1 is SEHNR and CDR2 FQNEAQ (reference sequence). There are 17 residues in the CDR3. DNA for the CDR3: TGTGCCAGCAGCCAATCTACCTTGTTGGGGCCAGGAAACACCATATATTTT. Amino acid sequence: CASSQSTLLGPGNTIYF.

This clone was detected a few times. This sample includes further DNA sequences coding for the same CDR3. The rearrangement links TRBV10-2 to TRBJ1-5; no definite D call. CDR3 size: 16 residues. Germline V gives CDR1 WSHSY, CDR2 SAAADI. V dropped 0 bases and J dropped 0 bases, with 9 bases sitting between them. Here the CDR3 DNA reads TGCGCCAGCAGTGAGTCTCCAGGCAATAGCAATCAGCCCCAGCATTTT. Residues: CASSESPGNSNQPQHF.

This chain joins TRBV18 and TRBJ2-3, with no clear D. Germline CDR1 reads KGHSH; CDR2 reads LQKENI. V lost 6 bases, J lost 1 base, and 8 bases lay in between. The CDR3 spans 13 residues. The CDR3 DNA reads as TGTGCCAGCTCTCCCGGGCGCACAGATACGCAGTATTTT. This encodes CASSPGRTDTQYF.

This chain links TRBV6-5 with TRBJ1-2; D remains unclear. The length of the CDR3 is 13 residues. Trimming stripped 2 bases from V and 4 bases from J, with 8 bases between. Germline V gene data show CDR1 as MNHEY and CDR2 as SVGAGI. The CDR3 DNA sequence: TGTGCCAGCAGTTACGATTCCCGCTATGGCTACACCTTC. This translates into CASSYDSRYGYTF.

The V call is TRBV5-4, the J call TRBJ1-5; D is unclear. Germline-derived CDR1 and CDR2 are SGHNT and YYREEE (reference sequence). The CDR3 contains 16 residues. V was cut by 3 bases and J by 0 bases, with 13 bases left in between. CDR3 loop: CASSSGGPDSNQPQHF. DNA for the CDR3: TGTGCCAGCAGCTCAGGTGGGCCGGATAGCAATCAGCCCCAGCATTTT.

With regard to this clone: The sample contains more than one DNA sequence encoding this CDR3. The V call is TRBV30, the J call TRBJ1-3, with D tentatively TRBD1 (5 bases). Germline loops: CDR1 GTSNPN, CDR2 SVGIG (reference sequence). The CDR3 totals 15 residues. Trimming shortened V by 2 bases and J by 0 bases, and 11 bases separated the two germline ends. DNA of the CDR3: TGTGCCTGGAGTAGGGACTCCTTCTCTGGAAACACCATATATTTT. Residues: CAWSRDSFSGNTIYF.

V gene TRBV6-5 combines with J gene TRBJ2-2; D is possibly TRBD1 (5 bases). Between the trimmed V and J ends, which lost 6 bases and 7 bases, there was a span of 18 bases. The CDR3 sequence is 15 residues long. Germline V gene sequence: CDR1 MNHEY, CDR2 SVGAGI. The CDR3 loop is CASRPSPQGHGELFF. Written as DNA, the CDR3 is TGTGCCAGCAGGCCCTCGCCCCAGGGTCACGGGGAGCTGTTTTTT.

The chain combines TRBV27 with TRBJ2-7, with D possibly matching TRBD1 (5 bases). V dropped 7 bases and J dropped 2 bases, with 15 bases sitting between them. The CDR3 has 14 amino acids. The germline V gene encodes CDR1 MNHEY and CDR2 SMNVEV (reference sequence). The CDR3 reads CASTRQGSPYEQYF. Written as DNA, the CDR3 is TGTGCCAGCACCCGCCAGGGCAGTCCCTACGAGCAGTACTTC.

The CDR3 is CASSRHSGGAFLDTQYF. CDR3 DNA sequence: TGTGCCAGCAGTCGTCACTCGGGAGGGGCTTTTCTAGATACGCAGTATTTT. J is TRBJ2-3 and V is TRBV14; 8 positions agree with TRBD2. The CDR3 covers 17 residues. V lost 6 bases, J lost 5 bases, and 16 bases stayed unmatched. Germline V gene lookup returns CDR1 SGHDN and CDR2 FVKESK.

This clone ranks as medium-sized (0.01 to 0.1%). The rearrangement uses TRBV2 and TRBJ2-1; D possibly uses TRBD1 or TRBD2 (5 bases each). The germline V and J ends were trimmed by 8 bases and 9 bases, with 8 bases remaining between them. Germline loops: CDR1 SNHLY, CDR2 FYNNEI. CDR3 size: 10 residues. The CDR3 sequence: CASGGSEQFF. CDR3 DNA sequence: TGTGCCAGCGGGGGAAGTGAGCAGTTCTTC.

The rearrangement links TRBV18 to TRBJ1-2; 11 positions agree with TRBD1. Germline values: CDR1 KGHSH, CDR2 LQKENI. The CDR3 covers 15 residues. Trimming removed 5 bases from V and 4 bases from J; junction bases left unmatched: 6. The CDR3, as DNA: TGTGCCAGCTCAGCCACCGGACAGGGGGCCTATGGCTACACCTTC. It is translated as CASSATGQGAYGYTF.

This clone was picked up a small number of times. The chain combines TRBV29-1 with TRBJ1-1; D is undetermined. The CDR3 sequence is 9 residues long. The germline V gene encodes CDR1 SQVTM and CDR2 ANQGSEA. V dropped 3 bases and J dropped 6 bases, with 2 bases sitting between them. Written as DNA, the CDR3 is TGCAGCGTTGACTCTGAAGCTTTCTTT. Amino acids: CSVDSEAFF.

There are many counts of this clone. The J gene is TRBJ2-1, the V gene TRBV6-5; the match to TRBD2 covers 11 bases. CDR3 length: 16 amino acids. Germline V CDR1 and CDR2: MNHEY, SVGAGI. The ends lost 2 bases at V and 6 bases at J; junction bases unmatched: 6. This chain's CDR3 is CASSYSVAGGGNEQFF. The CDR3 DNA reads TGTGCCAGCAGTTACAGTGTAGCGGGGGGGGGCAATGAGCAGTTCTTC.

This clone appeared once. The rearrangement links TRBV28 to TRBJ1-6, with D tentatively TRBD1 (6 bases). Trimming cost V 5 bases and J 1 base, with 12 bases left between them. Germline V CDR1 and CDR2: MDHEN, SYDVKM. This CDR3 comprises 16 residues. Here the CDR3 DNA reads TGTGCCAGCAGTGGGGGCCCTAAATCCTATAATTCACCCCTCCACTTT. This sequence encodes CASSGGPKSYNSPLHF.

This clone has at least ten counts. This chain connects TRBV27 to TRBJ2-5; 7 bases fit TRBD1. Germline CDR1 reads MNHEY; CDR2 reads SMNVEV (reference sequence). V dropped 6 bases and J dropped 4; count of bases not matched to a gene: 11. CDR3 length: 15 residues. In nucleotides, the CDR3 is TGTGCCAGCAGAGGATTCAGGGGGTCTAGAGAGACCCAGTACTTC. Its protein is CASRGFRGSRETQYF.

The rearrangement uses TRBV7-8 and TRBJ2-5; D is perhaps TRBD1 or TRBD2 (6 bases each). TRBJ2-7 matches the DNA end more closely, so the J call is doubtful. This CDR3 comprises 16 residues. Germline CDR1 reads SGHVS; CDR2 reads FQNEAQ. CDR3 sequence (DNA): TGTGCCAGCAGCTTATTGGGGGGCAGCGGTTCCTACGAGCAGTACTTC. Protein: CASSLLGGSGSYEQYF.

Only a few counts were recorded for this clone. This chain links TRBV21-1 with TRBJ2-1; the table's D call TRBD2 went unverified against the DNA. TRBV21-1 is annotated as a pseudogene. This CDR3 spans 16 amino acids. The DNA for the CDR3 is TGTGCCAGCACCCTCGCCGGGACTAGCGGAGGCAATGAGCAGTTCTTC. Protein sequence: CASTLAGTSGGNEQFF.

The chain carries TRBV28 and TRBJ2-7; TRBD1 aligns across 8 bases. The CDR3 length is 15 residues. CDR1 is MDHEN and CDR2 is SYDVKM in the germline V gene. The trim removed 5 bases at V and 5 bases at J, leaving 11 bases unmatched. Written as DNA, the CDR3 is TGTGCCAGCAGTCCTCGGGACAGGTCAACCCACGAGCAGTACTTC. It specifies CASSPRDRSTHEQYF.

The J gene is TRBJ2-7, the V gene TRBV9; no firm D call. Germline loops: CDR1 SGDLS, CDR2 YYNGEE. This CDR3 has 14 amino acids. V was pared by 4 bases and J by 7 bases, with 18 bases between. CDR3 loop: CASSFDPSLREQYF. CDR3 in DNA: TGTGCCAGCAGCTTCGACCCCTCCTTAAGGGAGCAGTACTTC. The full variable domain, in which reference TRBV9 and TRBJ2-7 provide the parts outside the CDR3, is DSGVTQTPKHLITATGQRVTLRCSPRSGDLSVYWYQQSLDQGLQFLIQYYNGEERAKGNILERFSAQQFPDLHSELNLSSLELGDSALYFCASSFDPSLREQYFGPGTRLTVT.

The genes are TRBV15 and TRBJ2-7; D perhaps matches TRBD1 (6 bases). The germline V gene encodes CDR1 LNHNV and CDR2 YYDKDF (reference sequence). V gave up 1 base and J gave up 5 bases, with 12 bases separating them. This CDR3 has 14 residues. CDR3 loop: CATSRVRGWDEQYF. CDR3 DNA sequence: TGTGCCACCAGCAGAGTTAGGGGGTGGGACGAGCAGTACTTC.

This chain links TRBV28 with TRBJ1-5, with D unclear. This CDR3 region has 15 residues. CDR1 MDHEN and CDR2 SYDVKM come from the germline V gene. Trimming pared 3 bases from V and 0 bases from J, leaving 9 bases between. CDR3 protein: CASSFPAGSNQPQHF. CDR3 coding DNA: TGTGCCAGCAGTTTTCCGGCCGGTAGCAATCAGCCCCAGCATTTT.

In its sample, this clone was seen a few times. CDR3 nucleotide sequence: TGTGCCAGCAGCTTAACTGGTGCAGACACTGAAGCTTTCTTT. Protein sequence: CASSLTGADTEAFF. The genes are TRBV11-2 and TRBJ1-1; D not resolved. CDR1 SGHAT and CDR2 FQNNGV come from the germline V gene. V lost 2 bases, J lost 3 bases, and 10 bases lay in between. CDR3 size: 14 residues.

The chain recombines TRBV11-2 with TRBJ2-3; tentatively, D is TRBD1 or TRBD2 (5 bases each). This CDR3 has 13 amino acids. V lost 1 base to trimming and J lost 6 bases, with 8 bases between them. The germline gives CDR1 SGHAT, CDR2 FQNNGV. This CDR3 is CASSLAGTDTQYF. Written as DNA, the CDR3 is TGTGCCAGCAGCTTAGCGGGGACGGATACGCAGTATTTT.